This TCR beta chain emerged from a study of blood T cell repertoires in COVID-19. CDR1 and CDR2 from the germline V gene are SGHNT and YYREEE (reference sequence). This CDR3 region has 15 residues. J gave up 1 base and V 4 bases, and 3 bases lay outside the gene matches. Those enrolled, adults aged 18 to 89 years, came from roughly 22 US areas. Researchers sorted participants into cohorts using their self-reported clinical history. The study counted Cohort 3 donors as recovered given two negative PCRs, clearance, or symptom resolution. Per the original data handling: Estimation of nucleated cell counts was performed using reference gene primer amplification. The data were produced by immunoSEQ multiplex PCR, yet TCRdb's version contains in-frame clones alone and is incomplete. From that table come the V and J calls and clone size; the DNA was used to work out D and trimming. The sample consists of roughly 400,000 clones, about 90% of them appearing once.

This sequence was found in a man between 18 and 35 years old who had recovered from COVID-19. Sequenced: PBMCs or T cells enriched from blood (not recorded which). This rearrangement joins TRBV5-4 to TRBJ1-3; 9 nucleotides line up with TRBD1. DNA of the CDR3: TGTGCCAGCAGCCTAGACAGGGGGTCTGGAAACACCATATATTTT. It is translated as CASSLDRGSGNTIYF.